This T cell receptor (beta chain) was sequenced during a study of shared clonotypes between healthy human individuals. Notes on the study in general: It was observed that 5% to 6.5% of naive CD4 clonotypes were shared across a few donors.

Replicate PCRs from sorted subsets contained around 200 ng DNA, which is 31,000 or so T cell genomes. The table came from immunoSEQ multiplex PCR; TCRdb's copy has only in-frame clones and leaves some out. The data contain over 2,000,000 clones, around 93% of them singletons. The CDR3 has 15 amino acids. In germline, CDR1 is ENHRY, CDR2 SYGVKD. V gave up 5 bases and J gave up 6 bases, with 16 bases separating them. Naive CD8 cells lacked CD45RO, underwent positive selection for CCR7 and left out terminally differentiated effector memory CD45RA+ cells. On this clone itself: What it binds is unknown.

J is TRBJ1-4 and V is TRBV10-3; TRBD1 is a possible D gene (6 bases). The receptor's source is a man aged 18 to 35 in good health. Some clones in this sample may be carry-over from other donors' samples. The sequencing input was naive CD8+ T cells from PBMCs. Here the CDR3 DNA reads TGTGCCATCAGTAAGGCGGGGGCCGGTGATGAAAAACTGTTTTTT. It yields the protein CAISKAGAGDEKLFF.